This T cell receptor beta chain is drawn from a study of CD8+CD57+ T cells in acquired aplastic anemia. About the study: Sorted CD4+ and CD8+ cells yielded roughly 3.1 ug of DNA on average.

The sample holds many counts of this clonotype. Deletions cut 2 bases from V and 3 bases from J, with 10 bases between. CDR3 length equals 14 residues. Germline V gene lookup returns CDR1 MNHEY and CDR2 SVGEGT. Genomic DNA acted as the template from which TCR beta VDJ combination and CDR3 sequence profiling were carried out. Via MiXCR, TCRdb re-called the reads, giving one row per CDR3 protein. Among under 200,000 distinct CDR3 sequences listed, less than 50% were seen once. Before being chosen for sequencing, patients had shown CD8+CD57+ cell expansion by flow cytometry. The patients, all of them, had severe acquired aplastic anemia.

The gene calls are TRBV6-2 or TRBV6-3 and TRBJ1-2, with a possible D match to TRBD1 (5 bases). The sample was sorted CD4+, CD8+, or CD8+CD57+ T cells (not recorded which) from PBMCs. The sequence was collected from a human donor with aplastic anemia. CDR3 sequence reads: CASSYGQGHYGYTF. CDR3 nucleotide sequence: TGTGCCAGCAGTTACGGGCAGGGACACTATGGCTACACCTTC.